This paragraph covers one T cell receptor (beta chain) sequence. In the original processing: The authors estimated nucleated cell counts from reference gene primer amplification. The method was immunoSEQ multiplex PCR; TCRdb's version includes in-frame clones alone and lacks a portion of them. D and trimming come from the DNA, and the V and J calls and clone size come from that table. The table shows around 170,000 clones, with about 85% occurring only once. This sample was taken from a study of blood T cell repertoires in COVID-19. Study details: Sites across the United States, Italy and Spain contributed samples from acute and convalescent COVID-19. T cells, B-cell-depleted T cells, or PBMCs provided the cDNA or gDNA that served as material.

This CDR3 is 15 amino acids long. Germline V CDR1 and CDR2: KGHSH, LQKENI. V shed 2 bases and J shed 6 bases, with 16 bases lying between them. This TCR derives from a man in his 60s with acute or convalescent COVID-19. V is TRBV18 and J is TRBJ1-2; TRBD1 is a possible D gene (6 bases). The specimen was peripheral blood. This CDR3 reads CASSPFPGGQDGYTF. CDR3 DNA sequence: TGTGCCAGCTCACCATTCCCCGGGGGGCAGGATGGCTACACCTTC.